These 16 T cell receptor beta chains came from one sample sequenced in a study of beta chain features in type 1 diabetes. As every portion of the isolated RNA was reverse transcribed, the sequencing read expressed TCRB transcripts. TCRdb keeps only in-frame clones here, not all; method: immunoSEQ multiplex PCR. This table has 600,000 to 650,000 clones, around a sixth appearing once. Sample: naive CD4+ T cells from blood. The receptor source for this set is a man between 18 and 29 years old in good health.

This clone turned up a few times. The chain couples TRBV18 to TRBJ2-7; D is unclear. The V gene's germline CDR1 is KGHSH and CDR2 LQKENI. V was trimmed by 1 base and J by 3 bases, leaving 13 bases between them. The CDR3 extends over 15 amino acids. The CDR3 protein is CASSPQDGAHYEQYF. In nucleotides, the CDR3 is TGTGCCAGCTCACCACAGGATGGAGCCCACTACGAGCAGTACTTC.

This clone was observed a few times. This sequence joins TRBV29-1 and TRBJ1-1; 8 bases are a match to TRBD1. V gave up 6 bases and J gave up 5 bases; unmatched junction bases: 11. Per the germline V gene, CDR1 is SQVTM and CDR2 is ANQGSEA. The CDR3 spans 14 residues. CDR3 DNA sequence: TGCAGCGTCCAGGGGGCCGGTTTGGGTACTGAAGCTTTCTTT. It specifies CSVQGAGLGTEAFF.

This clone has only a few counts. The CDR3 sequence is CSERGQTDTQYF. CDR3 coding DNA: TGCAGCGAACGAGGACAGACAGATACGCAGTATTTT. The chain employs TRBV29-1 and TRBJ2-3; possibly TRBD1 for D (6 bases). Between the trimmed V and J ends, which lost 7 bases and 3 bases, there was a span of 11 bases. The length of the CDR3 is 12 residues. Germline assignment: CDR1 SQVTM and CDR2 ANQGSEA.

Only a few counts were recorded for this clone. V and J are TRBV10-3 and TRBJ1-2; a possible D gene is TRBD1 (6 bases). V was pared by 10 bases and J by 1 base, with 16 bases between. Germline assignment: CDR1 ENHRY and CDR2 SYGVKD. The CDR3 length is 14 residues. CDR3 protein: CATAGEGDNYGYTF. The CDR3 bases are TGTGCCACTGCTGGAGAGGGGGATAACTATGGCTACACCTTC.

This sequence joins TRBV11-1 and TRBJ2-2; D unclear. The V and J ends lost 1 base and 1 base respectively, with 4 bases between them. Per germline, CDR1 SGHAT and CDR2 FQDESV (reference sequence). The CDR3 totals 14 residues. CDR3 residues: CASSLEKNTGELFF. CDR3 DNA sequence: TGTGCCAGCAGCTTAGAAAAGAACACCGGGGAGCTGTTTTTT.

The rearrangement uses TRBV13 and TRBJ2-3; D ambiguous. Germline V gives CDR1 PRHDT, CDR2 FYEKMQ (reference sequence). This CDR3 comprises 13 residues. V lost 0 bases and J lost 5, with 6 bases in between. CDR3 DNA: TGTGCCAGCAGCTTAGGTTACCGAGATACGCAGTATTTT. This encodes CASSLGYRDTQYF. The variable domain in full, with the rest retrieved from reference TRBV13 and TRBJ2-3, is AAGVIQSPRHLIKEKRETATLKCYPIPRHDTVYWYQQGPGQDPQFLISFYEKMQSDKGSIPDRFSAQQFSDYHSELNMSSLELGDSALYFCASSLGYRDTQYFGPGTRLTVL.

V is TRBV29-1 and J is TRBJ2-6; D call uncertain. There are 13 residues in the CDR3. Germline CDR1 SQVTM, CDR2 ANQGSEA. The germline V and J ends were trimmed by 7 bases and 2 bases, with 9 bases remaining between them. The CDR3 reads CSGFGAGANVLTF. The CDR3 DNA reads as TGCAGCGGATTTGGAGCTGGGGCCAACGTCCTGACTTTC.

In its sample, this clone was seen a few times. V gene TRBV6-6 combines with J gene TRBJ1-1, with 7 bases matching TRBD1. The CDR3 sequence is 14 residues long. Germline V gene lookup returns CDR1 MNHNY and CDR2 SVGAGI (reference sequence). Trimming cost V 6 bases and J 2 bases; bases outside gene matches: 6. The CDR3 nucleotides read TGTGCCAGCAGGGACCGACAGGGAAACACTGAAGCTTTCTTT. It is translated as CASRDRQGNTEAFF.

The V and J genes are TRBV6-1 and TRBJ1-2; D gene ambiguous. Per the germline V gene, CDR1 is MNHNS and CDR2 is SASEGT. The CDR3 has 12 residues. V was shortened by 0 bases and J by 6 bases, with 5 bases between the two germline ends. As DNA, the CDR3 is TGTGCCAGCAGTGAAGCAGGGAATGGCTACACCTTC. This sequence encodes CASSEAGNGYTF.

This clone turned up a few times. This chain connects TRBV29-1 to TRBJ1-1; no clear D gene. In germline, CDR1 is SQVTM, CDR2 ANQGSEA. V was cut by 0 bases and J by 0 bases, with 11 bases left in between. This CDR3 has 15 amino acids. CDR3: CSVEDRWILNTEAFF. The DNA for the CDR3 is TGCAGCGTTGAAGATCGGTGGATCTTGAACACTGAAGCTTTCTTT.

This clone was picked up a small number of times. The genes are TRBV5-4 and TRBJ2-7, with 7 bases aligning to TRBD2. V shed 4 bases and J 0 bases; nucleotides not matched to a gene: 13. This CDR3 has 17 amino acids. Germline values: CDR1 SGHNT, CDR2 YYREEE (reference sequence). For the CDR3, the DNA is TGTGCCAGCAGCCTAGCGACTGGACGGACTAGCTCCTACGAGCAGTACTTC. The encoded protein is CASSLATGRTSSYEQYF.

This clone was counted between two and nine times. The chain has TRBV7-2 and TRBJ2-5; 7 bases map to TRBD2. The CDR3 consists of 12 residues. Germline assignment: CDR1 SGHTA and CDR2 FQGNSA. CDR3 nucleotide sequence: TGTGCTGGCGGGAGATCGTCAGAGACCCAGTACTTC. Residues: CAGGRSSETQYF.

This clone has just a few counts. The rearrangement joins TRBV4-3 to TRBJ1-3; 8 bases align to TRBD1. V gave up 0 bases and J gave up 4 bases; unmatched junction bases: 5. CDR1 is LGHNA and CDR2 is YSLEER in the germline V gene. The CDR3 runs 16 residues. CDR3 in amino acids: CASSQEWTGPGNTIYF. DNA for the CDR3: TGCGCCAGCAGCCAAGAGTGGACAGGGCCAGGAAACACCATATATTTT.

CDR3 in DNA: TGTGCCAGCTCACCGGGACTAGAGACGAACACCGGGGAGCTGTTTTTT. Translating gives CASSPGLETNTGELFF. The V call is TRBV18, the J call TRBJ2-2; 8 bases line up with TRBD2. V shed 3 bases, J shed 0 bases, and the junction held 3 bases outside the gene matches. The length of the CDR3 is 16 residues. The germline CDR1 and CDR2 sequences are KGHSH and LQKENI.

A few counts support this clone. This chain joins TRBV7-6 and TRBJ2-7; D unresolved. Germline CDR1 and CDR2: SGHVS and FNYEAQ. Trimming removed 1 base at V and 0 bases at J, with 7 bases between. The CDR3 contains 14 residues. In DNA, the CDR3 is TGTGCCAGCAGCTTAGAGGCAGGCTCCTACGAGCAGTACTTC. This translates into CASSLEAGSYEQYF.

CDR3 in DNA: TGTGCCAGCATCCCTGGGGCAGAGACAGATACGCAGTATTTT. Its translation is CASIPGAETDTQYF. This rearrangement joins TRBV28 to TRBJ2-3; D possibly corresponds to TRBD1 (5 bases). Germline V CDR1 and CDR2: MDHEN, SYDVKM. Trimming stripped 7 bases from V and 3 bases from J, with 14 bases between. The CDR3 is made up of 14 amino acids.